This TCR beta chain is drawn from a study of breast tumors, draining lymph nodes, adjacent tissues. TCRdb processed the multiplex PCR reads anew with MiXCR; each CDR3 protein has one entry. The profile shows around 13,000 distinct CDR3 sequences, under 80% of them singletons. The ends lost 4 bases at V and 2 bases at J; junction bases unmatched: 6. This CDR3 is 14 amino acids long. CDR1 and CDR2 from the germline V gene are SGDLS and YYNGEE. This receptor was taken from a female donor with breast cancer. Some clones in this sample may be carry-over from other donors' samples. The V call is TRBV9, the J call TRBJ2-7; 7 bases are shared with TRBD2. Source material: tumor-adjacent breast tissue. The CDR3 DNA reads TGTGCCAGCAGCCCCCTAGCGGACCCCTACGAGCAGTACTTC. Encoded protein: CASSPLADPYEQYF.